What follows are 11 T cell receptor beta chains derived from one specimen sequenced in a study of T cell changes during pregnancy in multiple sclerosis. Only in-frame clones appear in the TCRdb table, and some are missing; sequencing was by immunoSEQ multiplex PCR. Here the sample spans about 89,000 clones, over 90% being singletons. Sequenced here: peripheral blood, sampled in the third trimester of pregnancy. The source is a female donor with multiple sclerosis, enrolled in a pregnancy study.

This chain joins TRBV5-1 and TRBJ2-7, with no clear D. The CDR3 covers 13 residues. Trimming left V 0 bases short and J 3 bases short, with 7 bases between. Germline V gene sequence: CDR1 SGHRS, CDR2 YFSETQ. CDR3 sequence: CASSLGQYYEQYF. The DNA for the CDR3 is TGCGCCAGCAGCTTGGGCCAGTACTACGAGCAGTACTTC.

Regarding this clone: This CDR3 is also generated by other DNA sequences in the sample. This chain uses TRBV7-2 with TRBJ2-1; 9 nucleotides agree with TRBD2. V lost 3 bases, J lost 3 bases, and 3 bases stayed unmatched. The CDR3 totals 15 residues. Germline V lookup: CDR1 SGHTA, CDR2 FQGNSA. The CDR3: CASSLRTSDYNEQFF. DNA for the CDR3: TGTGCCAGCAGCTTGCGGACTAGCGACTACAATGAGCAGTTCTTC.

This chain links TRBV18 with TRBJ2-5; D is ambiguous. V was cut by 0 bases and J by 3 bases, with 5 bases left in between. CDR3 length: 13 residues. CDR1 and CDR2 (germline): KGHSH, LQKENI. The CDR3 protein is CASSPPEEETQYF. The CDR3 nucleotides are TGTGCCAGCTCACCACCCGAGGAAGAGACCCAGTACTTC.

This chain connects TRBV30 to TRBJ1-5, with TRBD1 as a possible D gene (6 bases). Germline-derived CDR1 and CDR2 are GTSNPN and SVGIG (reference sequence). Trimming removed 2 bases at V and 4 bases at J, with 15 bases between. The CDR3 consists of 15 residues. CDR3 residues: CAWSPRGGGNQPQHF. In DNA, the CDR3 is TGTGCCTGGAGTCCCCGGGGAGGGGGTAATCAGCCCCAGCATTTT.

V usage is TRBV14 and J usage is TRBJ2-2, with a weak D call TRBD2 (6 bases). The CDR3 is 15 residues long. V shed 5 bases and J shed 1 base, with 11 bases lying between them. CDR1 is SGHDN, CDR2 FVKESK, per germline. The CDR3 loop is CASSSRDLNTGELFF. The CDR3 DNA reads TGTGCCAGCAGCTCCCGGGACTTGAACACCGGGGAGCTGTTTTTT.

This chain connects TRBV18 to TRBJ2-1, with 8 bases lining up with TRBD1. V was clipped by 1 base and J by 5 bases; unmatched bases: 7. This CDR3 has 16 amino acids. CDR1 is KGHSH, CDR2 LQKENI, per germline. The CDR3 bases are TGTGCCAGCTCACCACGAGGACAGGGTGTTAACAATGAGCAGTTCTTC. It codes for CASSPRGQGVNNEQFF.

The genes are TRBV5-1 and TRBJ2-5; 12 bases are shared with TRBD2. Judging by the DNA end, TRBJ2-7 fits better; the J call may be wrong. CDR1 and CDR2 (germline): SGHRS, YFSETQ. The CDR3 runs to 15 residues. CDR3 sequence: CASSVRLAGVDEQYF. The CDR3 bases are TGCGCCAGCAGCGTCCGACTAGCGGGAGTCGACGAGCAGTACTTC.

The CDR3 DNA is TGTGCCAGCAGTCCGGGGACAGTAGCAACTAATGAAAAACTGTTTTTT. Translation gives CASSPGTVATNEKLFF. This chain links TRBV25-1 with TRBJ1-4; 7 bases map to TRBD1. The germline V gene encodes CDR1 MGHDK and CDR2 SYGVNS. This CDR3 is 16 amino acids long. Trimming removed 5 bases from V and 0 bases from J; junction bases left unmatched: 6.

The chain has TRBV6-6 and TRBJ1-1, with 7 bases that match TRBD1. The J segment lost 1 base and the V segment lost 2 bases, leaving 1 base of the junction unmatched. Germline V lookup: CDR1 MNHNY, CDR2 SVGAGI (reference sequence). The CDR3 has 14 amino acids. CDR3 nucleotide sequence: TGTGCCAGCAGTTACCGGACAGGGAACACTGAAGCTTTCTTT. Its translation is CASSYRTGNTEAFF.

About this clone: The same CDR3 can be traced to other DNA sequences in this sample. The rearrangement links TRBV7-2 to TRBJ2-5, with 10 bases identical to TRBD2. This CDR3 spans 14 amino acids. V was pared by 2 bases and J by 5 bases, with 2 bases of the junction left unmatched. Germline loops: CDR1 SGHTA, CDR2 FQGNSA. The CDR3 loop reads CASSLSGRGETQYF. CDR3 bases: TGTGCCAGCAGCTTAAGCGGGAGGGGGGAGACCCAGTACTTC.

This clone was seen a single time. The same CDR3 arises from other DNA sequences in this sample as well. The CDR3: CASSATSGSYNEQFF. CDR3 sequence (DNA): TGTGCCAGCAGCGCAACTAGCGGGAGTTACAATGAGCAGTTCTTC. The chain uses TRBV9 and TRBJ2-1, with 11 bases lining up with TRBD2. CDR1 SGDLS and CDR2 YYNGEE come from the germline V gene. The CDR3 is 15 residues long. The V gene end was trimmed by 3 bases and the J gene end by 4 bases; junction bases not matched to a gene: 3.